This T cell receptor beta chain was sequenced for a study of early stage breast cancer tumors (TCRdb year 2017). For the study in its entirety: Of the approximately 15 invasive breast tumors, some twelve were found to be estrogen receptor-positive, progesterone receptor-positive and HER2-negative. The average read coverage per sample was around 10-fold. Of the roughly twelve ER+/PR+/HER2- tumors, eight were classified as invasive ductal carcinomas and four as invasive lobular carcinomas. A total of some 2.6 million templates, representing some 1.2 million unique clonotypes, were detected across all samples. On the study overall, not on this receptor specifically: Compared with adjacent normal breast tissue, tumors had around 2.6-fold higher T cell density and higher clonality. Chain pairing and functional markers such as CD4, CD8 and FOXP3 were not captured by bulk genomic DNA sequencing of unsorted cells. Analysis by tumor subtype was prevented by the small cohort size. Repertoires from blood and normal breast were more alike than repertoires from blood and tumor, and in about 85% of the 16 patients, comparing each tissue with blood separated tumor from normal. Enriched TCRB sequences shared across patients were found to be mostly commonly generated sequences that were unlikely to play an important role in the tumor microenvironment.

Two independent genomic DNA replicates were amplified for each sample, with roughly 0.5 ug used for blood and around 1.5 ug for tumor or normal breast. TCRB sequencing of genomic DNA was carried out with the ImmunoSeq Intro kit according to the manufacturer's instructions. The multiplex PCR ran for 30 to 35 cycles using proprietary primers and spike-in control sequences for absolute quantification. Single-end 150-bp reads were used to sequence an 87-bp fragment spanning the CDR3 and the flanking V and J genes. Seven samples, each with two replicates, were multiplexed per lane of an Illumina MiSeq using version 3.0 chemistry. Regarding the original processing steps: Raw data were processed with the vendor's proprietary pipeline, and both replicates were merged into a single result per sample. A clonotype was defined as productive rearrangements that share the same V-gene family, CDR3 amino acid sequence and J-gene segment. Clonality was computed as 1 minus the normalized Shannon entropy (Pielou evenness) of TCRB abundances. To estimate T cell density, the total number of templates was divided by the number of input cells, which was inferred from the amount of DNA input. Recon with default parameters was used to estimate total repertoire diversity and clonality. Clonotypes with over 0.1% abundance in tumor and at least 32-fold higher abundance in tumor than in normal breast were defined as tumor-enriched. TCRdb mirrors the immuneACCESS table, restricted to in-frame sequences. Some clones are absent from its copies; in checked studies, under half trace to an unresolved V gene, and the reason for the others is unknown. The V and J calls and clone size were taken over from that table, and D and trimming were inferred from the DNA. The sample table contains 25,000 to 30,000 clones; only one count was recorded for approximately 85% of them. The ten largest clones add up to 9% to 9.5% of the sample.

As for this clone: Its antigen has not been determined. One base away there is no much larger clone; base qualities are not given.

CDR1 WSHSY and CDR2 SAAADI are derived from the germline V gene. The CDR3 sequence holds 15 residues, the cysteine and phenylalanine included. Just the 45-base CDR3 DNA is kept, in frame starting at base 1. Ends trimmed: V by 8 bases, J by 5 bases; bases unmatched to a gene: 12. The study profiled bulk TCR beta-chain repertoires in matched peripheral blood, tumor and adjacent normal breast tissue taken from about 15 patients with early-stage breast cancer. Before surgery, about 4.5-11 mL of whole blood was collected into EDTA tubes and then processed within 2 hours. Ficoll-Paque centrifugation in SepMate-50 tubes was used to isolate peripheral blood mononuclear cells. PBMCs were cryopreserved in aliquots of about 2 to 4 million cells in around 90% FBS with about 10% DMSO and kept in liquid nitrogen. The Qiagen AllPrep DNA/RNA Mini kit was used for genomic DNA extraction.

The sample consisted of blood. The sequence derives from a person aged 45 to 59 with breast cancer. Rearrangement joined TRBV10-2 to TRBJ1-5, and 7 junction bases match TRBD1. The CDR3 reads CASGWDSGVYQPQHF. The nucleotides read TGCGCCAGCGGCTGGGACAGTGGGGTATATCAGCCCCAGCATTTT.